This entry lists 19 T cell receptor beta chains sequenced from one sample in a study of shared clonotypes between healthy human individuals. The data were produced by immunoSEQ multiplex PCR, yet TCRdb's version contains in-frame clones alone and is incomplete. In the table there are approximately 1.9 million clones, 80% to 95% of which are singletons. As defined, naive CD8 cells were CD45RO-negative and positively selected for CCR7, with terminally differentiated effector memory CD45RA+ cells excluded. The sequencing input was naive CD8+ T cells from PBMCs. These receptors originate from a man between 18 and 29 years old in good health. Some clones in this sample may be carry-over from other donors' samples.

Only one count was recorded for this clone. The V call is TRBV28, the J call TRBJ1-6; D unresolved. V was trimmed by 5 bases and J by 3 bases, leaving 14 bases between them. CDR1 is MDHEN, CDR2 SYDVKM, per germline. The CDR3 loop spans 16 amino acids. This CDR3 reads CASSIDMAIYNSPLHF. The CDR3 coding sequence is TGTGCCAGCAGTATCGACATGGCTATCTATAATTCACCCCTCCACTTT.

The CDR3 bases are TGTGCCAGCAGCACCGGGTTTGAGGTAGCGGGAGTCGAGCAGTACTTC. Translation gives CASSTGFEVAGVEQYF. The genes are TRBV11-2 and TRBJ2-7; 9 nucleotides align to TRBD2. CDR1 is SGHAT and CDR2 is FQNNGV in the germline V gene. The CDR3 covers 16 residues. J gave up 6 bases and V 5 bases, and 14 bases lay outside the gene matches.

V usage is TRBV10-3 and J usage is TRBJ2-7, with 11 bases aligning to TRBD2. Trimming cost V 4 bases and J 0 bases; bases outside gene matches: 17. Germline loops: CDR1 ENHRY, CDR2 SYGVKD. This CDR3 has 20 residues. CDR3 nucleotide sequence: TGTGCCATCAGTGGGAGTACGACTAGCGGGACGACCCCTATCTCCTACGAGCAGTACTTC. Translating gives CAISGSTTSGTTPISYEQYF.

The chain uses TRBV27 and TRBJ2-1; D possibly uses TRBD1 or TRBD2 (5 bases each). Germline CDR1 reads MNHEY; CDR2 reads SMNVEV (reference sequence). The CDR3 is made up of 16 amino acids. Trimming took 4 bases from V and 8 from J, leaving 21 bases between them. DNA of the CDR3: TGTGCCAGCAGTTCCCACGGGACCGGGGTTGTCGATGAGCAGTTCTTC. It codes for CASSSHGTGVVDEQFF.

V is TRBV6-5 and J is TRBJ2-7; D may be TRBD1 (5 bases). Trimming stripped 0 bases from V and 6 bases from J, with 12 bases between. The CDR3 runs 14 residues. In germline, CDR1 is MNHEY, CDR2 SVGAGI. The CDR3 bases are TGTGCCAGCAGTTACTCGTCCAGGGTGGGCGAGCAGTACTTC. It translates to CASSYSSRVGEQYF.

CDR3 nucleotide sequence: TGTGCCAGTAGTCCCTTTCGAGGGGCAGATACGCAGTATTTT. The encoded protein is CASSPFRGADTQYF. The gene calls are TRBV19 and TRBJ2-3, with D perhaps matching TRBD1 or TRBD2 (5 bases each). CDR1 is LNHDA and CDR2 is SQIVND in the germline V gene (reference sequence). This CDR3 comprises 14 residues. V was trimmed by 5 bases and J by 4 bases, leaving 13 bases between them. Full variable domain (remainder filled in from reference TRBV19 and TRBJ2-3): DGGITQSPKYLFRKEGQNVTLSCEQNLNHDAMYWYRQDPGQGLRLIYYSQIVNDFQKGDIAEGYSVSREKKESFPLTVTSAQKNPTAFYLCASSPFRGADTQYFGPGTRLTVL.

The chain links TRBV9 to TRBJ1-1; TRBD1 matches 9 bases. CDR3 size: 15 residues. Germline V gives CDR1 SGDLS, CDR2 YYNGEE. The V gene end was trimmed by 6 bases and the J gene end by 3 bases; junction bases not matched to a gene: 9. The CDR3 bases are TGTGCCAGCACTCCAACAGGGGGCGCGGACACTGAAGCTTTCTTT. It encodes CASTPTGGADTEAFF.

The chain couples TRBV7-8 to TRBJ1-5; a possible D gene is TRBD1 (6 bases). The V and J ends lost 2 bases and 3 bases respectively, with 14 bases between them. CDR1 and CDR2 (germline): SGHVS, FQNEAQ. This CDR3 has 16 residues. CDR3 region: CASSLTLGQINQPQHF. The DNA of the CDR3 is TGTGCCAGCAGCTTAACCCTAGGACAGATCAATCAGCCCCAGCATTTT.

This clone has more than one count but fewer than ten. The genes are TRBV9 and TRBJ1-1; D possibly corresponds to TRBD1 (5 bases). The length of the CDR3 is 15 residues. Per germline, CDR1 SGDLS and CDR2 YYNGEE. V shed 3 bases and J shed 0 bases, with 12 bases lying between them. This CDR3 is CASSEEGTVNTEAFF. The CDR3 DNA follows: TGTGCCAGCAGCGAGGAGGGGACGGTGAACACTGAAGCTTTCTTT.

V and J are TRBV7-9 and TRBJ2-7; unclear D gene. The V gene's germline CDR1 is SEHNR and CDR2 FQNEAQ (reference sequence). This CDR3 is 14 amino acids long. Trimming stripped 8 bases from V and 5 bases from J, with 19 bases between. The CDR3 here is CASGPVPLGDEQYF. CDR3 bases: TGTGCCAGCGGCCCTGTACCCCTAGGCGACGAGCAGTACTTC.

This clone was observed a handful of times. The chain carries TRBV11-2 and TRBJ1-1; D may be TRBD1 (5 bases). V was clipped by 7 bases and J by 3 bases, with 15 bases between them. The CDR3 consists of 14 residues. Germline CDR1 and CDR2: SGHAT and FQNNGV. The CDR3, as DNA: TGTGCCAGCACCCACTGGGGCTCCGACACTGAAGCTTTCTTT. Amino acids: CASTHWGSDTEAFF.

The chain recombines TRBV7-9 with TRBJ2-2; 9 nucleotides align to TRBD1. Per germline, CDR1 SEHNR and CDR2 FQNEAQ (reference sequence). V lost 5 bases, J lost 7 bases, and 8 bases stayed unmatched. The CDR3 loop spans 15 amino acids. The CDR3 protein is CASSEYRGRSGELFF. The CDR3 DNA is TGTGCCAGCAGCGAATACAGGGGGCGGAGCGGGGAGCTGTTTTTT.

The rearrangement uses TRBV10-2 and TRBJ1-1, with D possibly TRBD1 on 6 matching bases. The CDR3 runs 12 residues. Germline V gene lookup returns CDR1 WSHSY and CDR2 SAAADI. Deletions cut 10 bases from V and 3 bases from J, with 12 bases between. The CDR3 region has the DNA TGCGCCATCCAGGAGGGGGACACTGAAGCTTTCTTT. Protein sequence: CAIQEGDTEAFF.

The chain is built from TRBV29-1 and TRBJ1-1; D is undetermined. The ends were cut back, 7 bases at V and 1 base at J, with 10 bases in the middle. CDR1 is SQVTM, CDR2 ANQGSEA, per germline. The CDR3 is 12 amino acids. CDR3 DNA sequence: TGCAGCGCCTCCCGCGGGAACACTGAAGCTTTCTTT. Translation gives CSASRGNTEAFF. Full variable domain (missing parts from reference TRBV29-1 and TRBJ1-1): SAVISQKPSRDICQRGTSLTIQCQVDSQVTMMFWYRQQPGQSLTLIATANQGSEATYESGFVIDKFPISRPNLTFSTLTVSNMSPEDSSIYLCSASRGNTEAFFGQGTRLTVV.

The chain combines TRBV27 with TRBJ2-3, with 7 bases identical to TRBD2. This CDR3 comprises 15 residues. Germline V lookup: CDR1 MNHEY, CDR2 SMNVEV (reference sequence). The ends lost 3 bases at V and 2 bases at J; junction bases unmatched: 5. The DNA for the CDR3 is TGTGCCAGCAGTTTTATTGGGGGGGACACAGATACGCAGTATTTT. Protein sequence: CASSFIGGDTDTQYF.

V and J are TRBV6-6 and TRBJ1-1; D not certain. Germline values: CDR1 MNHNY, CDR2 SVGAGI (reference sequence). The CDR3 sequence is 15 residues long. Trimming removed 3 bases at V and 0 bases at J, with 11 bases between. CDR3 loop: CASSYRANVNTEAFF. DNA for the CDR3: TGTGCCAGCAGTTATCGGGCGAATGTGAACACTGAAGCTTTCTTT.

The CDR3 loop reads CASSWGQGNTIYF. The DNA for the CDR3 is TGTGCCAGCAGCTGGGGACAGGGAAACACCATATATTTT. The V and J genes are TRBV5-6 and TRBJ1-3, with TRBD1 matching 7 bases. Germline-derived CDR1 and CDR2 are SGHDT and YYEEEE. The CDR3 has 13 residues. The V segment lost 3 bases and the J segment 4 bases; nucleotides outside the gene matches: 1.

The gene calls are TRBV19 and TRBJ2-1; 12 nucleotides agree with TRBD2. Per germline, CDR1 LNHDA and CDR2 SQIVND (reference sequence). V trimming: 5 bases; J trimming: 1 base; junction bases outside the gene matches: 3. The CDR3 has 16 amino acids. The CDR3 DNA is TGTGCCAGTAGTCCACTAGCGGGAGGATCCTACAATGAGCAGTTCTTC. It is translated as CASSPLAGGSYNEQFF. Full variable domain (missing parts from reference TRBV19 and TRBJ2-1): DGGITQSPKYLFRKEGQNVTLSCEQNLNHDAMYWYRQDPGQGLRLIYYSQIVNDFQKGDIAEGYSVSREKKESFPLTVTSAQKNPTAFYLCASSPLAGGSYNEQFFGPGTRLTVL.

The genes are TRBV5-6 and TRBJ1-2; 7 nucleotides agree with TRBD1. From germline, CDR1 is SGHDT and CDR2 YYEEEE. The CDR3 extends over 14 amino acids. Trimming at V came to 4 bases and at J to 4 bases, leaving 7 bases not matched to a gene. This chain's CDR3 is CASSPPGGGYGYTF. The CDR3 bases are TGTGCCAGCAGCCCCCCAGGGGGAGGCTATGGCTACACCTTC.